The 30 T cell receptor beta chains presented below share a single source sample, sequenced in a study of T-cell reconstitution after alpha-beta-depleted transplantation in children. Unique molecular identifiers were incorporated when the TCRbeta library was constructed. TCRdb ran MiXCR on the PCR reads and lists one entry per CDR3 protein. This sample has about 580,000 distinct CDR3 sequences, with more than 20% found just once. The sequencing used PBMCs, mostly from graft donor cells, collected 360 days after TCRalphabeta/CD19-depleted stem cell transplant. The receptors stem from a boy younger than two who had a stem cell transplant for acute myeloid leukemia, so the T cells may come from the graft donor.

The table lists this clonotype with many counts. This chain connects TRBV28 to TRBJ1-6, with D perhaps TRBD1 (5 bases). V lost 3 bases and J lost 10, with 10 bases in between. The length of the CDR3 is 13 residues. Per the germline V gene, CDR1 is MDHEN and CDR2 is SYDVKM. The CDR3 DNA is TGTGCCAGCAGTTTGACCGGGACCTCACCCCTCCACTTT. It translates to CASSLTGTSPLHF.

The DNA for the CDR3 is TGTGCCACTGCGGCGGGGGGGACCTACAATGAGCAGTTCTTC. It encodes CATAAGGTYNEQFF. The chain joins TRBV11-3 to TRBJ2-1; 9 nucleotides match TRBD2. The CDR3 is 14 residues long. V trimming: 10 bases; J trimming: 2 bases; junction bases outside the gene matches: 6. Germline values: CDR1 SGHNT, CDR2 YENEEA.

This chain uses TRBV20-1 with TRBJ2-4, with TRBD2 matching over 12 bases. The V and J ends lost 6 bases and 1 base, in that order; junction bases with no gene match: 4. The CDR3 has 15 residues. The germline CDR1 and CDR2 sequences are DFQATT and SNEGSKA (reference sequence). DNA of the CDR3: TGCAGTGCAACTACTAGCGGGGGGGCCAAAAACATTCAGTACTTC. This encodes CSATTSGGAKNIQYF.

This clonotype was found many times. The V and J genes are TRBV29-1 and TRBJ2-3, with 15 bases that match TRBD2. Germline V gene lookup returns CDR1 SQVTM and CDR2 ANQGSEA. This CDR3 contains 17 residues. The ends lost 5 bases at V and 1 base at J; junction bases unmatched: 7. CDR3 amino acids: CSVYRTSGGARTDTQYF. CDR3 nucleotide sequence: TGCAGCGTTTACAGGACTAGCGGGGGGGCCCGCACAGATACGCAGTATTTT.

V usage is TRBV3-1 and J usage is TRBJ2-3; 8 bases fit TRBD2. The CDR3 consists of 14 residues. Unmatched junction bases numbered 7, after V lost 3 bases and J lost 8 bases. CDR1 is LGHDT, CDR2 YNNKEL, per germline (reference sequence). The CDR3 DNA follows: TGTGCCAGCAGCCAGGTAGCGGGGCGGGGTACGCAGTATTTT. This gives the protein CASSQVAGRGTQYF.

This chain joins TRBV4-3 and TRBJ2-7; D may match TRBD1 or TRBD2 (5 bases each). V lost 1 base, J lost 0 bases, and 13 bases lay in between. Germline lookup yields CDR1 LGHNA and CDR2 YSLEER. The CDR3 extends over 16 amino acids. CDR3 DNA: TGCGCCAGCAGCCAAGTAACCGGGACCCTCTCCTACGAGCAGTACTTC. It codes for CASSQVTGTLSYEQYF.

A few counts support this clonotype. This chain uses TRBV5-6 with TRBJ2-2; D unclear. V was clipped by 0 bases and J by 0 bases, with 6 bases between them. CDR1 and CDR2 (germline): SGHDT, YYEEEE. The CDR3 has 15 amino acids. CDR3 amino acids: CASSLAPANTGELFF. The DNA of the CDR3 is TGTGCCAGCAGCTTGGCCCCGGCGAACACCGGGGAGCTGTTTTTT.

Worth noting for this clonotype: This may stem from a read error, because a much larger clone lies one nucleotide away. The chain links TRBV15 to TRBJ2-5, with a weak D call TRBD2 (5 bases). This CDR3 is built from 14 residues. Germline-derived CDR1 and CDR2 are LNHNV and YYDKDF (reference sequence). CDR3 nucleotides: TGTGCCACCAGCAGCGGCGGGCACCAAGAGACCCAGAACTTC. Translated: CATSSGGHQETQNF.

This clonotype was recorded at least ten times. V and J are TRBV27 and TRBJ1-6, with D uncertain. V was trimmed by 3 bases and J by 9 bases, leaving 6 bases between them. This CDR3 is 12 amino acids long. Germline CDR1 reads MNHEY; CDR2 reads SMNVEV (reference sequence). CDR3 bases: TGTGCCAGCAGTTTTCGGGGTTCACCCCTCCACTTT. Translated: CASSFRGSPLHF.

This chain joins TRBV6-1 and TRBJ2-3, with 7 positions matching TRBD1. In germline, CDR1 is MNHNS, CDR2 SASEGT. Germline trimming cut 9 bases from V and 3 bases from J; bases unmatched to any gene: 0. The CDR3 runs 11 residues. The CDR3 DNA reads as TGTGCCAGGACAGGGACAGATACGCAGTATTTT. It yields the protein CARTGTDTQYF.

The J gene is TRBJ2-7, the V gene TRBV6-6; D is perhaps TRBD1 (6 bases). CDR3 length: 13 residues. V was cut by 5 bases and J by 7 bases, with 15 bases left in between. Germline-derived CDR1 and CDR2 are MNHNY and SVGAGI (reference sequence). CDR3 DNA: TGTGCCAGCAGTAAGGACAGCGCTCGAGAGCAGTACGTC. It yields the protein CASSKDSAREQYV.

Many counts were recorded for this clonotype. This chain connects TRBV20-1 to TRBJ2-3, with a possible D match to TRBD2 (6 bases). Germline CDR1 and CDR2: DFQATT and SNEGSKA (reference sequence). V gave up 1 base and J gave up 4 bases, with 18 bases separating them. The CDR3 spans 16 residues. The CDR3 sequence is CSARGLAIHGPDTQYF. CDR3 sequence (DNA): TGCAGTGCTAGAGGGCTAGCGATCCACGGGCCAGATACGCAGTATTTT.

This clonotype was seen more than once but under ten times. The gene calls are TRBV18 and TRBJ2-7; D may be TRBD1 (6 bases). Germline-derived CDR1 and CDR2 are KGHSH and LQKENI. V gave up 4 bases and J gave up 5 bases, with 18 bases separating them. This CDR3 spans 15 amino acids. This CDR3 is CASSRGPGVIDEQYF. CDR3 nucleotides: TGTGCCAGCTCACGAGGGCCAGGGGTGATCGACGAGCAGTACTTC.

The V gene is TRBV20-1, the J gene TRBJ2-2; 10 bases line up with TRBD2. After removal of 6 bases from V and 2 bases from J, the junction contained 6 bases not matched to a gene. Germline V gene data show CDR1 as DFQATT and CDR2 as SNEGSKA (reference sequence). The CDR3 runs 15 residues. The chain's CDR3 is CSAIPSGRNTGELFF. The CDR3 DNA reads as TGCAGTGCCATACCTAGCGGGAGAAACACCGGGGAGCTGTTTTTT.

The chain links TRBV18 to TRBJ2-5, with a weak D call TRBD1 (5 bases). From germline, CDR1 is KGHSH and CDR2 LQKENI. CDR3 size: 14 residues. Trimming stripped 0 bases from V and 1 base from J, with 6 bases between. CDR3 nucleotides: TGTGCCAGCTCACCACCGACAGTCCAAGAGACCCAGTACTTC. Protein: CASSPPTVQETQYF.

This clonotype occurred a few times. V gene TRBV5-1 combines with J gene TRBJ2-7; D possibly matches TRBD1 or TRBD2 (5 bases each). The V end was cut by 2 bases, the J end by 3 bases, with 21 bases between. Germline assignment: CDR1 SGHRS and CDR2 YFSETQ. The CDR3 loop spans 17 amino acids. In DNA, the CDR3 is TGCGCCAGCAGCTTCCCCCCTGGGGCCAAGGACTTCTACGAGCAGTACTTC. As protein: CASSFPPGAKDFYEQYF.

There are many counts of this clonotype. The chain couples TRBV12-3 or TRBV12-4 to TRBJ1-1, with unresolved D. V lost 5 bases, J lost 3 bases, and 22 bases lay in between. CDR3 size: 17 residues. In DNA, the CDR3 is TGTGCCAGCAGTCCCTCCCTGAGGGCAGTAAGGGACACTGAAGCTTTCTTT. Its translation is CASSPSLRAVRDTEAFF.

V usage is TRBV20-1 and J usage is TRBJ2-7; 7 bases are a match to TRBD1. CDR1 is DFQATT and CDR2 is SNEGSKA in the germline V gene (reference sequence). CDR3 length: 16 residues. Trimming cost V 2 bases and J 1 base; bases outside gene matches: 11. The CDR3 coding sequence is TGCAGTGCTAGAATTGCCGGGACAGCGCTATCCTACGAGCAGTACGTC. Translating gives CSARIAGTALSYEQYV.

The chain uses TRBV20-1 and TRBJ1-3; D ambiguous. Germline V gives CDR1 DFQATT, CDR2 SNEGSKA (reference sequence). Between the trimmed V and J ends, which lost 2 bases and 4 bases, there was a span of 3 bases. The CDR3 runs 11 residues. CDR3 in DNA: TGCAGTGCTAGATGGGGAAACACCATATATTTT. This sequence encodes CSARWGNTIYF.

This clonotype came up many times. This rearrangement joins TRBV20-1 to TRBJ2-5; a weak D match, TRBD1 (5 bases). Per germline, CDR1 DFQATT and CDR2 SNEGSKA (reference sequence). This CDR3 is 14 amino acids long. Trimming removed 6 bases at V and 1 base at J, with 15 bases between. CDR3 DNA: TGCAGTGCCCTAACCAGGGCCCTCCAAGAGACCCAGTACTTC. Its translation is CSALTRALQETQYF.

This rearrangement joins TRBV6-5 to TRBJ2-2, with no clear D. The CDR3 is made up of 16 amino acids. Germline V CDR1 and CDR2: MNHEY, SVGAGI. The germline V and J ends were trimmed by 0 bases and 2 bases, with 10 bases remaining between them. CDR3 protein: CASSYSSQDNTGELFF. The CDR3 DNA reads TGTGCCAGCAGTTACTCGAGCCAGGACAACACCGGGGAGCTGTTTTTT.

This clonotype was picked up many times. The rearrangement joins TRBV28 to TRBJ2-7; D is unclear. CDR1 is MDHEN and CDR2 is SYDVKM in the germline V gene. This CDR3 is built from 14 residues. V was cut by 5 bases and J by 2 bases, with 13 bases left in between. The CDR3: CASSTSGVPYEQYV. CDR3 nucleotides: TGTGCCAGCAGTACCAGTGGGGTCCCCTACGAGCAGTACGTC.

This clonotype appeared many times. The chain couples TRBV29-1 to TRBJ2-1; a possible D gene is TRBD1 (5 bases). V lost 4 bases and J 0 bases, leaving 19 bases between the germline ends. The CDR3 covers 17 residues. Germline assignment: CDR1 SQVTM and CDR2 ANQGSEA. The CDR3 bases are TGCAGCGTTGCCTTCCACCAGGGCCTAAGCTCCTACAATGAGCAGTTCTTC. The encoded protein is CSVAFHQGLSSYNEQFF.

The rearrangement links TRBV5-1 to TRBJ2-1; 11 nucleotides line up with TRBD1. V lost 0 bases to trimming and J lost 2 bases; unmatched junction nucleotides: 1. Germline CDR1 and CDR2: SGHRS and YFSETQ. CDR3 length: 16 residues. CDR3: CASSLAGQGAYNEQFF. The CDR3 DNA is TGCGCCAGCAGCTTGGCGGGACAGGGGGCCTACAATGAGCAGTTCTTC.

CDR3: CASSFDSSPQETQYF. CDR3 in DNA: TGTGCCAGCAGTTTCGACTCGAGCCCTCAAGAGACCCAGTACTTC. The chain couples TRBV12-3 or TRBV12-4 to TRBJ2-5; D gene uncertain. The V end lost 3 bases, the J end lost 2 bases, and 13 bases lay between the germline ends. The CDR3 loop spans 15 amino acids.

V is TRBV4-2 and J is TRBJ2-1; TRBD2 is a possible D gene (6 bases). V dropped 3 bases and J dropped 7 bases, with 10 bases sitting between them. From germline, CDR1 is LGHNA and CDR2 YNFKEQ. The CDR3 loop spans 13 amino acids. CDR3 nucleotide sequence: TGTGCCAGCAGCCAGGAGACTAGAAATGAGCAGTTCTTC. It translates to CASSQETRNEQFF.

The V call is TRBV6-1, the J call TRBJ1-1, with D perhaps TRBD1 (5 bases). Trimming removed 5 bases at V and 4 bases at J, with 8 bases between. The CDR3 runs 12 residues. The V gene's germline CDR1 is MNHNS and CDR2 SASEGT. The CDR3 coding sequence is TGTGCCAGCAGTCAGGACATCACTGAAGCTTTCTTT. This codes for CASSQDITEAFF.

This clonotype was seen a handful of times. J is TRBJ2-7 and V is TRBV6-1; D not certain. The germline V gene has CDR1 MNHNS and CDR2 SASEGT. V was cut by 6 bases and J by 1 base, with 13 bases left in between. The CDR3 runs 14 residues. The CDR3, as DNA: TGTGCCAGCAGCGCGAGTTTCAGGTCCTACGAGCAGTACTTC. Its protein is CASSASFRSYEQYF.

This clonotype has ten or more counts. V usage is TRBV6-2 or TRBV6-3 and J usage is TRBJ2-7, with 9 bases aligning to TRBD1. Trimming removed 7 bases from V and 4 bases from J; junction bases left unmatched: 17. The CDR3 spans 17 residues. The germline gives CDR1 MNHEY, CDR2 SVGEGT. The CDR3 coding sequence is TGTGCCAGCACCGACGTCCCCGGGACAGGGATGAGTTACGAGCAGTACTTC. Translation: CASTDVPGTGMSYEQYF.

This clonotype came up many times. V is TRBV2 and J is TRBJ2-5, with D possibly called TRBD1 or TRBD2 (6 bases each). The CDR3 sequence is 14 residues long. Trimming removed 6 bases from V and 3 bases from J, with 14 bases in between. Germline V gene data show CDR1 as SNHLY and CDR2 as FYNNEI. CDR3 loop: CASRGRRDKETQYF. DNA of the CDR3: TGTGCCAGCAGAGGGAGGAGGGACAAAGAGACCCAGTACTTC.